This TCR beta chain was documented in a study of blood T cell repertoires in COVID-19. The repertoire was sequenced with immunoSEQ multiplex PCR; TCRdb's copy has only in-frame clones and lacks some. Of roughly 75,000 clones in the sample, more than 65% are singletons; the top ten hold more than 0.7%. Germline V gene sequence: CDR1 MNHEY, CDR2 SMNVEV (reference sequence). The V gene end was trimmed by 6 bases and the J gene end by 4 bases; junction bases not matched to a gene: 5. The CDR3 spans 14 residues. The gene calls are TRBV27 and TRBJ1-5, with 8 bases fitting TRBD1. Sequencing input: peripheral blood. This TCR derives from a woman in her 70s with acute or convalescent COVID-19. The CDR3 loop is CASRVGQGNQPQHF. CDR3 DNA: TGTGCCAGCAGGGTCGGACAGGGAAATCAGCCCCAGCATTTT.